Below, 4 T cell receptor beta chains from the same sample are listed, as sequenced in a study of Ad26.COV2.S vaccination and SARS-CoV-2 variants. Treatment in this sample: around 19 received Ad26.COV2.S at low or high dose, single or two shots; roughly 5 received placebo; per-sample allocation not given. It was on day 63 after the first vaccine or placebo injection that samples were taken. Here immunoSEQ multiplex PCR was the method, and the copy in TCRdb shows in-frame clones only, minus some. The sample includes hundreds of thousands of clones, about 90% of them seen just once. Sequenced here: peripheral blood, sampled in a trial of Ad26.COV2.S vaccine versus placebo. These receptors originate from a person aged 18-65 years who received the Ad26.COV2.S COVID-19 vaccine or a placebo.

This chain links TRBV18 with TRBJ1-4; TRBD1 might be the D (6 bases). The CDR3 length is 16 residues. Germline assignment: CDR1 KGHSH and CDR2 LQKENI. The V end lost 3 bases, the J end lost 5 bases, and 16 bases lay between the germline ends. CDR3 protein: CASSPHRVRGNEKLFF. The CDR3 nucleotides are TGTGCCAGCTCACCTCACAGGGTACGGGGAAATGAAAAACTGTTTTTT. The whole variable domain, filled in from reference TRBV18 and TRBJ1-4, reads NAGVMQNPRHLVRRRGQEARLRCSPMKGHSHVYWYRQLPEEGLKFMVYLQKENIIDESGMPKERFSAEFPKEGPSILRIQQVVRGDSAAYFCASSPHRVRGNEKLFFGSGTQLSVL.

The rearrangement links TRBV6-2 or TRBV6-3 to TRBJ2-1, with 10 bases identical to TRBD2. The CDR3 totals 15 residues. The ends lost 0 bases at V and 5 bases at J; junction bases unmatched: 1. Germline-derived CDR1 and CDR2 are MNHEY and SVGEGT. The CDR3 sequence: CASSYSAGGNNEQFF. DNA of the CDR3: TGTGCCAGCAGTTACTCAGCGGGGGGGAACAATGAGCAGTTCTTC.

The CDR3 region has the DNA TGTGCCAGCAGCTTGGCCGTACAGGGAAGGAACATTCAGTACTTC. Residues: CASSLAVQGRNIQYF. V gene TRBV5-5 combines with J gene TRBJ2-4; TRBD1 might be the D (6 bases). V lost 0 bases and J lost 7, with 14 bases in between. This CDR3 is built from 15 residues. The germline gives CDR1 SGHKS, CDR2 YYEKEE (reference sequence).

This clone was recorded once. The CDR3 sequence is CASSLVGQVNTGELFF. DNA of the CDR3: TGTGCCAGCAGCTTAGTAGGACAAGTGAACACCGGGGAGCTGTTTTTT. V is TRBV7-2 and J is TRBJ2-2, with D perhaps TRBD1 (5 bases). CDR3 length equals 16 residues. Trimming took 1 base from V and 1 from J, leaving 10 bases between them. Germline V CDR1 and CDR2: SGHTA, FQGNSA.